This TCR beta chain comes out of a study of blood T cell repertoires in COVID-19. This CDR3 contains 14 residues. The germline V and J ends were trimmed by 3 bases and 3 bases, with 9 bases remaining between them. Germline loops: CDR1 MNHNS, CDR2 SASEGT. The method was immunoSEQ multiplex PCR; TCRdb's version includes in-frame clones alone and lacks a portion of them. The table includes more than 200,000 clones, 65% to 90% detected once. The origin of this receptor is an elderly woman with active or convalescent COVID-19. The sequenced material came from peripheral blood. The chain has TRBV6-1 and TRBJ1-5; D not certain. The DNA of the CDR3 is TGTGCCAGCAGTGACCAGACAAACAATCAGCCCCAGCATTTT. It translates to CASSDQTNNQPQHF.